These 27 T cell receptor beta chains came from one sample sequenced in a study of long-term antiretroviral therapy in people with HIV. Version v3.0 of the immunoSEQ assay ran at survey level. Assay used: immunoSEQ multiplex PCR; TCRdb lists only in-frame clones, some missing. The table lists 20,000 to 25,000 clones, approximately 80% of them singletons. The input for sequencing was unsorted PBMCs, taken roughly 4 years after starting antiretroviral therapy. The receptors originated from a man younger than 35 with HIV.

This clone was found a few times. V usage is TRBV27 and J usage is TRBJ1-6; D gene unclear. V lost 0 bases, J lost 12 bases, and 9 bases lay in between. The germline gives CDR1 MNHEY, CDR2 SMNVEV (reference sequence). The CDR3 spans 13 residues. CDR3 nucleotide sequence: TGTGCCAGCAGTTTATCGAGTGTATTACCCCTCCACTTT. It translates to CASSLSSVLPLHF.

The chain recombines TRBV5-4 with TRBJ2-6; 7 nucleotides agree with TRBD2. The germline gives CDR1 SGHNT, CDR2 YYREEE (reference sequence). V shed 6 bases, J shed 1 base, and the junction held 13 bases outside the gene matches. The CDR3 runs to 18 residues. The chain's CDR3 is CASTNPRAGKSGANVLTF. The CDR3 nucleotides read TGTGCCAGCACCAACCCCCGAGCGGGAAAGTCTGGGGCCAACGTCCTGACTTTC. Drawing the rest from reference TRBV5-4 and TRBJ2-6, the complete variable domain is ETGVTQSPTHLIKTRGQQVTLRCSSQSGHNTVSWYQQALGQGPQFIFQYYREEENGRGNFPPRFSGLQFPNYSSELNVNALELDDSALYLCASTNPRAGKSGANVLTFGAGSRLTVL.

V is TRBV6-5 and J is TRBJ1-3, with TRBD1 matching over 10 bases. With V trimmed by 6 bases and J by 2 bases, 4 bases remained unmatched. The CDR3 covers 15 residues. Germline V lookup: CDR1 MNHEY, CDR2 SVGAGI. Here the CDR3 DNA reads TGTGCCAGCAGACCAGGGACAGGGGCTGGAAACACCATATATTTT. It codes for CASRPGTGAGNTIYF.

The V and J genes are TRBV7-2 and TRBJ1-5; D is perhaps TRBD1 (5 bases). V dropped 4 bases and J dropped 7 bases, with 8 bases sitting between them. The germline V gene has CDR1 SGHTA and CDR2 FQGNSA. The CDR3 extends over 12 amino acids. The CDR3, as DNA: TGTGCCAGCAGCTCTCAGGGACAGCCCCAGCATTTT. Translated: CASSSQGQPQHF. Drawing the rest from reference TRBV7-2 and TRBJ1-5, the complete variable domain is GAGVSQSPSNKVTEKGKDVELRCDPISGHTALYWYRQSLGQGLEFLIYFQGNSAPDKSGLPSDRFSAERTGGSVSTLTIQRTQQEDSAVYLCASSSQGQPQHFGDGTRLSIL.

This chain uses TRBV11-2 with TRBJ2-7, with a tentative D call TRBD1 (5 bases). CDR1 is SGHAT and CDR2 is FQNNGV in the germline V gene. Trimming cost V 1 base and J 4 bases, with 8 bases left between them. CDR3 length: 13 amino acids. The CDR3 sequence: CASSLVRGYEQYF. Here the CDR3 DNA reads TGTGCCAGCAGCTTAGTAAGGGGTTACGAGCAGTACTTC.

The chain carries TRBV27 and TRBJ1-1, with 8 bases fitting TRBD1. The germline gives CDR1 MNHEY, CDR2 SMNVEV (reference sequence). The V gene end was trimmed by 5 bases and the J gene end by 5 bases; junction bases not matched to a gene: 7. The CDR3 loop spans 14 amino acids. In DNA form, the CDR3 reads TGTGCCAGCAGTATCGACAGGGGTAGGACTGAAGCTTTCTTT. This encodes CASSIDRGRTEAFF.

The chain's CDR3 is CASSRDQNTGELFF. The CDR3 DNA follows: TGTGCCAGCTCACGGGACCAGAACACCGGGGAGCTGTTTTTT. The V gene is TRBV18, the J gene TRBJ2-2; D is perhaps TRBD1 or TRBD2 (5 bases each). Germline V CDR1 and CDR2: KGHSH, LQKENI. V was trimmed by 4 bases and J by 1 base, leaving 7 bases between them. The CDR3 runs 14 residues.

V is TRBV18 and J is TRBJ1-4, with D unresolved. Germline loops: CDR1 KGHSH, CDR2 LQKENI. Trimming stripped 1 base from V and 5 bases from J, with 11 bases between. The CDR3 covers 15 residues. The CDR3 DNA reads TGTGCCAGCTCACCACAAACAGAACCCAATGAAAAACTGTTTTTT. Protein product: CASSPQTEPNEKLFF. Using reference TRBV18 and TRBJ1-4 for the parts outside the CDR3, the full variable domain is NAGVMQNPRHLVRRRGQEARLRCSPMKGHSHVYWYRQLPEEGLKFMVYLQKENIIDESGMPKERFSAEFPKEGPSILRIQQVVRGDSAAYFCASSPQTEPNEKLFFGSGTQLSVL.

This chain uses TRBV7-9 with TRBJ2-1, with D maybe TRBD1 (6 bases). The CDR3 is 14 amino acids. V was cut by 4 bases and J by 6 bases, with 13 bases left in between. Germline V gene sequence: CDR1 SEHNR, CDR2 FQNEAQ (reference sequence). DNA of the CDR3: TGTGCCAGCAGCTCTACAGGGAGCCTCAATGAGCAGTTCTTC. This gives the protein CASSSTGSLNEQFF.

The chain joins TRBV19 to TRBJ2-2; D unclear. The CDR3 sequence is 14 residues long. Trimming left V 5 bases short and J 0 bases short, with 7 bases between. Germline CDR1 reads LNHDA; CDR2 reads SQIVND (reference sequence). CDR3 region: CASSGQANTGELFF. Written as DNA, the CDR3 is TGTGCCAGTAGTGGGCAGGCGAACACCGGGGAGCTGTTTTTT.

The rearrangement joins TRBV28 to TRBJ1-2; 8 bases are shared with TRBD1. Germline values: CDR1 MDHEN, CDR2 SYDVKM. The CDR3 length is 16 residues. The V gene end was trimmed by 6 bases and the J gene end by 1 base; junction bases not matched to a gene: 10. Written as DNA, the CDR3 is TGTGCCAGCAGGACCATCGGACAGGGAGGTAACTATGGCTACACCTTC. Its translation is CASRTIGQGGNYGYTF.

The rearrangement links TRBV29-1 to TRBJ2-4; D remains ambiguous. V dropped 1 base and J dropped 1 base, with 5 bases sitting between them. The CDR3 sequence is 13 residues long. From germline, CDR1 is SQVTM and CDR2 ANQGSEA. The CDR3: CSVEGGAKNIQYF. The CDR3 bases are TGCAGCGTTGAAGGTGGTGCCAAAAACATTCAGTACTTC. The full variable domain, completed using reference TRBV29-1 and TRBJ2-4, is SAVISQKPSRDICQRGTSLTIQCQVDSQVTMMFWYRQQPGQSLTLIATANQGSEATYESGFVIDKFPISRPNLTFSTLTVSNMSPEDSSIYLCSVEGGAKNIQYFGAGTRLSVL.

Remarks on this clone: An end of the junction differs from the germline gene, which may be a read error. The chain combines TRBV7-3 with TRBJ2-1, with D possibly being TRBD1 or TRBD2 (6 bases each). The CDR3 length is 15 residues. Per the germline V gene, CDR1 is SGHTA and CDR2 is FQGTGA. CDR3 sequence reads: CASSLTGDNYNEQFF. CDR3 sequence (DNA): TGTGCCAGCAGCCTAACGGGGGACAACTACAATGAGCAGTTCTTC.

This clone was seen once. The chain uses TRBV9 and TRBJ2-1; TRBD2 might be the D (5 bases). The V gene lost 0 bases and the J gene lost 6 bases, with 13 bases spanning the gap. CDR3 length: 15 residues. Per germline, CDR1 SGDLS and CDR2 YYNGEE. CDR3 coding DNA: TGTGCCAGCAGCGTAGATCCCGCGGGCATCAATGAGCAGTTCTTC. It is translated as CASSVDPAGINEQFF.

This chain connects TRBV7-8 to TRBJ1-1, with a tentative D call TRBD1 (5 bases). The CDR3 is 14 residues long. Per germline, CDR1 SGHVS and CDR2 FQNEAQ. The V end lost 3 bases, the J end lost 0 bases, and 8 bases lay between the germline ends. The CDR3 here is CASSFWGLNTEAFF. CDR3 bases: TGTGCCAGCAGCTTCTGGGGCCTGAACACTGAAGCTTTCTTT.

This sequence joins TRBV7-8 and TRBJ1-6; TRBD1 aligns across 9 bases. CDR1 SGHVS and CDR2 FQNEAQ come from the germline V gene. Trimming cost V 5 bases and J 10 bases; bases outside gene matches: 9. The CDR3 covers 15 residues. In DNA form, the CDR3 reads TGTGCCAGCAGCACGGCCGGGACAGGGTTCTCACCCCTCCACTTT. The encoded protein is CASSTAGTGFSPLHF.

The gene calls are TRBV2 and TRBJ1-1; 9 nucleotides agree with TRBD1. Germline CDR1 and CDR2: SNHLY and FYNNEI. The CDR3 is 16 residues long. The ends lost 4 bases at V and 5 bases at J; junction bases unmatched: 11. CDR3 nucleotides: TGTGCCAGCAGTGCCCGTTTGGGACAGGGAAGGACTGAAGCTTTCTTT. It codes for CASSARLGQGRTEAFF.

This chain links TRBV29-1 with TRBJ1-4; 7 bases agree with TRBD1. The trim removed 5 bases at V and 8 bases at J, leaving 8 bases unmatched. Germline CDR1 and CDR2: SQVTM and ANQGSEA. This CDR3 is 13 amino acids long. The CDR3 loop is CSVSPGQSEKLFF. Here the CDR3 DNA reads TGCAGCGTTTCGCCGGGACAGAGCGAAAAACTGTTTTTT.

The V gene is TRBV10-3, the J gene TRBJ1-1; D unresolved. The CDR3 sequence is 13 residues long. Germline CDR1 ENHRY, CDR2 SYGVKD. The germline V and J ends were trimmed by 11 bases and 1 base, with 14 bases remaining between them. The CDR3 DNA is TGTGCCGCGGCCACTGTCAGGAACACTGAAGCTTTCTTT. Its translation is CAAATVRNTEAFF.

This chain connects TRBV5-1 to TRBJ2-1, with D possibly being TRBD1 (7 bases). Germline assignment: CDR1 SGHRS and CDR2 YFSETQ. CDR3 length: 16 amino acids. With 6 bases removed from V and 8 bases from J, the gap between germline ends came to 24 bases. The CDR3 is CASTPRQGRGLDEQFF. The CDR3 DNA reads TGCGCCAGCACTCCCAGACAGGGACGGGGGTTGGATGAGCAGTTCTTC.

This clone has only a few counts. The V call is TRBV13, the J call TRBJ2-7, with 11 bases aligning to TRBD1. The V gene's germline CDR1 is PRHDT and CDR2 FYEKMQ (reference sequence). The trim removed 5 bases at V and 7 bases at J, leaving 4 bases unmatched. The CDR3 extends over 13 amino acids. The CDR3, as DNA: TGTGCCAGCAGCGTGGACAGGGGGCAAGAGCAGTACGTC. Translated: CASSVDRGQEQYV.

The chain carries TRBV5-3 and TRBJ1-3; D is ambiguous. TRBV5-3 is annotated as an ORF whose role is uncertain. V dropped 4 bases and J dropped 7 bases, with 24 bases sitting between them. The CDR3 sequence is 17 residues long. The CDR3 loop is CARSPPAVATFGNTIYF. In nucleotides, the CDR3 is TGTGCCAGAAGCCCCCCGGCAGTCGCGACCTTCGGGAACACCATATATTTT.

The count of this clone is one. The chain carries TRBV2 and TRBJ1-1, with 9 bases that match TRBD1. Germline lookup yields CDR1 SNHLY and CDR2 FYNNEI. The CDR3 runs to 16 residues. Unmatched junction bases numbered 9, after V lost 5 bases and J lost 2 bases. CDR3 sequence (DNA): TGTGCCAGCAGTCGGGACAGGGACCTACCTAACACTGAAGCTTTCTTT. Encoded protein: CASSRDRDLPNTEAFF.

The gene calls are TRBV29-1 and TRBJ1-5; 7 positions agree with TRBD1. With V trimmed by 2 bases and J by 3 bases, 4 bases remained unmatched. This CDR3 region has 14 residues. In germline, CDR1 is SQVTM, CDR2 ANQGSEA. Here the CDR3 DNA reads TGCAGCGTTGAAACAGGGGAGGTCAATCAGCCCCAGCATTTT. This codes for CSVETGEVNQPQHF.

The V gene is TRBV5-1, the J gene TRBJ1-1, with unresolved D. Trimming pared 0 bases from V and 1 base from J, leaving 10 bases between. Germline lookup yields CDR1 SGHRS and CDR2 YFSETQ. The CDR3 loop spans 15 amino acids. CDR3 sequence reads: CASSLDGRKNTEAFF. DNA of the CDR3: TGCGCCAGCAGCTTGGATGGGAGAAAGAACACTGAAGCTTTCTTT.

This clone showed up just once. The V gene is TRBV7-9, the J gene TRBJ2-2; D may match TRBD1 or TRBD2 (5 bases each). V was clipped by 7 bases and J by 4 bases, with 13 bases between them. This CDR3 is built from 14 residues. Germline CDR1 reads SEHNR; CDR2 reads FQNEAQ (reference sequence). CDR3 in DNA: TGTGCCAGCACCGGGAATAGGGGCACCGGGGAGCTGTTTTTT. Translating gives CASTGNRGTGELFF.

The chain uses TRBV5-1 and TRBJ2-5, with D maybe TRBD1 (6 bases). The V and J ends lost 4 bases and 7 bases respectively, with 20 bases between them. The CDR3 is 15 residues long. Germline V gives CDR1 SGHRS, CDR2 YFSETQ. CDR3 DNA sequence: TGCGCCAGCAGCAGACCAGAACAGGGCCCGGGGACCCAGTACTTC. It translates to CASSRPEQGPGTQYF.